Described below is a single T cell receptor (beta chain) sequence and its context. Its binding antigen is unknown. Base qualities are missing; no much larger clone stands one base away. The sample originates from a study of cytomegalovirus exposure and HLA in healthy donors (dated by TCRdb to the late 2010s). At the level of the whole study: In an earlier analysis of several hundred of the donors, under 300 Gb of sequence data and 90 million to 120 million unique TCR beta sequences from 180 million or so T cells were reported. An early release that covered fewer than 750 HLA-typed donors contained around 300 gigabases of sequencing data and 85 million to 100 million unique TCR sequences. Among the roughly 400 genotyped donors, around 81% belonged to the genetic ancestry cluster associated with self-reported Caucasian donors. The study was designed to test whether signatures of past pathogen exposure could be identified by cataloging public T cell receptors. The T cell repertoires of 670 or so subjects were profiled by immunosequencing and related to cytomegalovirus serostatus. Besides the first cohort of 550 to 750 subjects, a separate validation cohort made up of over 100 different subjects was used. To predict cytomegalovirus infection status, the study brought together high-throughput TCR immunosequencing, statistical association of individual TCRs with disease status, and machine learning. A later analysis re-analyzed previously published TCR beta repertoires from 600 to 850 donors and added high-resolution HLA genotyping to study TCR occurrence patterns. In the later analysis, no new phenotypic data were used to find candidate immune exposures; instead, reliance was placed on TCR beta sequences and their occurrence across donors. To decide whether each TCR beta V gene segment behaved as functional or pseudogenic, an earlier analysis of 587 of the donors relied on high-throughput TCR beta sequencing. Donor age, sex, ethnicity and CMV serostatus were compiled alongside the repertoire data. Genome-wide SNP genotypes for about 65% of the roughly 670 donors were used in a later genetic analysis, which treated that subset as a discovery cohort. All discovery cohort repertoires had been generated using a single sequencing platform. HLA typing covered class I and class II loci at four-digit resolution. The number of typed donors differed by locus: roughly 629-640 for A, B, C, DRB1 and DQB1; 522 for DQA1; approximately 600 for DPA1; and some 470 for DPB1. Because of strong linkage in the cohort, roughly five DR-DQ haplotypes were treated as single units for association and clustering. Across some 400 genotyped donors of the cohort, an average of about 240,000 unique TCR beta nucleotide sequences per donor were sequenced, and roughly a sixth of those sequences were non-productive. What the work shows at the level of the full study, not this receptor alone: A later analysis found that most CMV-associated TCR beta chains appeared HLA-restricted, with HLA associations seemingly driven largely by CMV exposure. In this cohort, only TCR beta chains were sequenced, and detectable features were limited by the absence of alpha or paired-chain data. In the study, 164 TCR beta chains were listed as associated with cytomegalovirus. A further reported finding was that TCR beta sequences accurately predicted the HLA-A and HLA-B alleles for most subjects in the first cohort. Correlated functional status among segregating V segments might be attributable to linkage disequilibrium, but an unknown experimental factor could not be ruled out. Presence/absence analyses assumed roughly uniform sequencing depth across donors, an assumption that may not hold. Compared with equally common non-associated chains, HLA-associated TCR beta chains in a later analysis were more clonally expanded and had lower generation probabilities. The classifier was reported to diagnose cytomegalovirus status with high specificity and sensitivity in both the original cohort and the validation cohort. According to a later analysis, parvovirus B19, influenza, CMV and Epstein-Barr virus appeared linked to several top co-occurrence clusters. The only immune exposure information available for the cohort was CMV serostatus. Across donors, most TCR sequences were observed very rarely, whereas some public TCRs were present in many individuals. Three of the identified cytomegalovirus-associated TCR beta chains were confirmed in vitro to be specific for cytomegalovirus antigens. When HLA alleles, especially DR and DQ, strongly co-occurred, TCR associations were difficult to assign to individual alleles. In a later analysis, over 15,000 TCR beta sequences were associated with specific HLA alleles at a false discovery rate of 0.05. HLA typing was unavailable for some donors at each locus, so association tests used only the typed subset. The sequencing pipeline was judged likely to have produced a cluster of highly shared sequence variants as a technical artifact. The authors suggested that the approach could potentially be extended to other disease states and immunological phenotypes. An earlier analysis of several hundred of the donors showed that most TCR beta V segments appeared in productive rearrangements either about 87% or about 30% of the time, which broadly matched IMGT annotations. A later genetic analysis associated a missense DCLRE1C variant with V-gene and J-gene trimming of TCR beta chains, and an independent cohort replicated the association. Because counts were too low, seventeen rarely observed V segments, including chromosome 9 orphons, were excluded from the earlier analysis of about 500 of the donors. According to a later genetic analysis, donors in an Asian-associated ancestry cluster had fewer N-insertions in productive TCRs than the approximately 630-donor mean. A later analysis found that TCR association rates varied across HLA loci, with DRB1 alleles showing the most associated TCRs and HLA-C alleles the fewest.

The cohort comprised fewer than 750 healthy bone marrow donors. At the time of sampling, every cohort member was nominally healthy, though immune exposures that went unrecorded were likely present. The donor tested CMV seronegative, placing the donor among the roughly 350 seronegative members of the cohort. Each donor provided a peripheral blood sample, and peripheral blood mononuclear cells were used for TCR beta sequencing. Genomic DNA extraction from the blood cell samples was performed with the Qiagen DNeasy Blood Extraction Kit. Library method: the immunoSEQ multiplex PCR assay. For the multiplex PCR, a mixture combining 60 forward primers for TCR Vbeta segments and 13 reverse primers for TCR Jbeta segments was used. Amplification of the CDR3 region of rearranged TCR beta genes was performed with a multiplex PCR assay on genomic DNA. The amplified TCR beta libraries were sequenced on the Illumina HiSeq System as 87-base-pair reads. The authors processed their data as follows. Across the 700 or so repertoires, a later analysis counted some 81 million unique TCR beta chains, roughly 11 million of which were shared by at least two donors. Raw reads were error-corrected and collapsed into unique sequences by a nearest-neighbor algorithm in which closely related sequences were merged to remove PCR and sequencing errors. V, D and J gene segments were assigned by aligning CDR3 sequences to IMGT reference sequences. Each retained sequence needed at least a six-nucleotide match to both a V gene segment and a J gene segment. Rearrangements were classified as productive when the CDR3 lacked stop codons and remained in frame with V and J, and all other rearrangements were classified as non-productive. CDR3 was defined by IMGT convention, running from the second conserved V-encoded cysteine to the conserved J-encoded phenylalanine. In an earlier analysis of roughly 580 of the donors, sequences lacking an unambiguous match to a single V gene segment were excluded. An earlier analysis of 550 to 650 of the donors classified V segments as functional when productive rearrangements were above 56.7% and as segregating when the standard deviation between donors was above 5%. To diagnose cytomegalovirus status from the catalog of TCR beta chain sequences, a statistical classification framework was built. A later analysis assigned V and J genes by comparing TCR nucleotide sequences with IMGT/GENE-DB human TR gene sequences. Using the TCRdist pipeline, a later analysis assigned CDR3 sequences along with most-parsimonious VDJ recombination scenarios. In a later analysis, every TCR beta chain was defined by the combination of its CDR3 amino acid sequence and its V-gene family, and reads without a unique V-gene family were dropped. As a way to deal with suspected cross-contamination and a sequencing artifact, a later analysis dropped approximately 590 nucleotide sequences that were highly shared and had low generation probability. For each public chain, a later analysis derived a clonal expansion index from normalized ranks of inferred template counts within each repertoire. A later analysis computed generation probabilities with a VDJ recombination model fitted to out-of-frame rearrangements, and checked the results against IGoR. Hypergeometric tests were used in a later analysis to score TCR-TCR, TCR-HLA and TCR-CMV co-occurrence, with a repertoire-size bias correction applied to the TCR pairs. In a later analysis, false discovery rates were estimated by permuting HLA or CMV assignments 20 times. In a later analysis, co-occurring TCRs were grouped using DBSCAN, with TCRdist sequence similarity added in when clustering inside HLA-allele-positive subsets. Co-occurrence clustering excluded repertoires with fewer than 30,000 or more than 120,000 public chains, plus five with anomalous nucleotide sharing. TCRdb's version of the immuneACCESS table is confined to in-frame rearrangements and falls short of the full clone set. An unresolved V gene accounts for under half of the shortfall where checked; the remainder is of unknown origin. The V and J calls and clone size were taken over from that table, and D and trimming were inferred from the DNA. This sample lists about 120,000 clones; about 76% were detected once. The top ten hold 2% to 2.5% of the sample.

The source of this sequence is a woman between 40 and 50 years old in good health and CMV-seronegative. The specimen was PBMCs.

The CDR3 protein: CASSFGGRPGSGNTIYF. The nucleotide sequence is given as TGCGCCAGCAGCTTTGGAGGACGCCCCGGCTCTGGAAACACCATATATTTT. The sequence is built from TRBV5-1 and TRBJ1-3; no D segment can be confidently identified. Deletion took 2 bases off V and 0 bases off J, with a span of 15 bases between the germline ends. CDR1 and CDR2 are read off the germline V gene as SGHRS and YFSETQ. The CDR3 sequence holds 17 residues, the cysteine and phenylalanine included. Only the CDR3 portion is preserved as DNA: 51 bases, with reading frame beginning at the first base.